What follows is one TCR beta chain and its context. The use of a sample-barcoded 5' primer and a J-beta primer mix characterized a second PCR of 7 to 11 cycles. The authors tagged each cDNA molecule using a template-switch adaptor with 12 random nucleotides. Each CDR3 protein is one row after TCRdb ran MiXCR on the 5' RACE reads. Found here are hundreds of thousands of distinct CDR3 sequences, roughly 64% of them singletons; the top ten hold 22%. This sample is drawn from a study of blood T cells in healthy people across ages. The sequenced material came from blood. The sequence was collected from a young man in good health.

For the CDR3, the DNA is TGCGCCAGCAGCCCACAAGGGACTAGCGGCTACGAGCAGTACTTC. Translation: CASSPQGTSGYEQYF. V is TRBV4-1 and J is TRBJ2-5; 11 bases match TRBD2. Gene TRBJ2-7 matches the end of the DNA better, so the J call may be wrong. The germline V gene encodes CDR1 MGHRA and CDR2 YSYEKL. CDR3 length equals 15 residues.